This T cell receptor (beta chain) was found in a study of Ad26.COV2.S vaccination and SARS-CoV-2 variants. Whole-study context: Of the COV1001 trial arms, the Ad26.COV2.S arm included the donor.

Treatment defined: around 19 received Ad26.COV2.S at low or high dose, single or two shots; 5 received placebo; per-sample allocation not given. Specimens were obtained on day 63 following the first vaccine or placebo injection. Profiling relied on immunoSEQ multiplex PCR, and the TCRdb table lists in-frame clones only, not all of them. The sample shows hundreds of thousands of clones, around 89% of them seen only once. The germline CDR1 and CDR2 sequences are SGHDN and FVKESK. The CDR3 contains 16 residues. V was pared by 4 bases and J by 0 bases, with 12 bases between. The sequence derives from a person between 18 and 65 years old who received the Ad26.COV2.S COVID-19 vaccine or a placebo. Sequenced material: peripheral blood, taken in a trial of Ad26.COV2.S vaccine versus placebo. The rearrangement uses TRBV14 and TRBJ2-2; D uncertain. The CDR3 region is CASSLSYRANTGELFF. The CDR3 DNA follows: TGTGCCAGCAGCCTCTCTTACAGAGCGAACACCGGGGAGCTGTTTTTT.